Below, one T cell receptor beta chain is given with its context. This clonotype has more than one count but fewer than ten. No cognate antigen has been identified for it. There are no base qualities to consult, and no much larger clone falls within one base. Libraries were constructed by 5' RACE. The data were produced on an Illumina HiSeq 2500. A second PCR of roughly 7 to 11 cycles was performed with a sample-barcoded 5' primer and a J-beta primer mix. A unique molecular identifier was introduced onto each TCR beta cDNA molecule by a template-switch 5' adaptor carrying 12 random nucleotides. At least 2.5 million CDR3-containing paired-end reads were obtained from each sample. The Mint cDNA synthesis kit, primed by a TRBC-specific oligonucleotide, was used to synthesize first-strand cDNA from all RNA. All cDNA was treated with uracil-DNA glycosylase and then went through a first 18-cycle PCR with the universal primers M1SS and BC2_uni_R. Per the source publication's procedure: Each sample was normalized by randomly selecting 1 million high-quality reads, each carrying a distinct molecular identifier. Reads with shared molecular identifiers were discarded instead of being binned into consensus sequences. MiTCR, run with a Q25 quality threshold and the strictest error-elimination algorithm, handled CDR3 identification, clonotype clustering and error correction. A nonparametric unseen species model with Euler transformation was used to estimate lower-bound total TCR beta diversity. Using fastp trimming at Q25 and MiXCR clonotype assembly, TCRdb reanalyzed the public sequencing data and kept in-frame beta chains. Each CDR3 protein gets just one entry, which takes the most common genes and DNA from the rows behind it. It is TCRdb's table, rather than the study itself, that gives the V and J calls and clone size. In all, the sample holds hundreds of thousands of distinct CDR3 sequences, and 25% to 30% of those were seen once. The biggest ten clones account for around a sixth of the sample.

Donors were approximately 42 systemically healthy Caucasian individuals from Russia aged roughly 6 to 95 years. Roughly 9.5 milliliters of peripheral blood were drawn from each donor into EDTA-treated Vacutainer tubes. Ficoll-Paque density-gradient centrifugation was used to isolate PBMCs, with at least 7 million per sample. Total RNA, at least 5.5 micrograms per sample, was extracted from PBMCs with Trizol reagent. The percentages of naive CD45RAhigh/CD27high T cells were determined by flow cytometry on a PBMC aliquot from every donor. From cysteine to phenylalanine, the CDR3 is 14 amino acids long. Just the 42-base CDR3 DNA is kept, in frame starting at base 1. V is reduced by 3 bases and J by 6 bases, leaving a spacing of 16 bases between them. Reading the germline V gene gives CDR1 SGHRS and CDR2 YFSETQ. These data come from a study of blood T cells in healthy people across ages (dated by TCRdb to the mid-2010s). About the investigation overall: In model experiments, template switching captured about one uniquely barcoded TCR beta cDNA molecule for every two T cells. Using deep sequencing normalized with unique cDNA molecular identifiers, the study measured how TCR beta repertoire diversity changes with age. The donors were divided into four age groups: young (average approximately 17 years), middle-aged (about 39), aged (approximately 59) and long-lived (about 79). To avoid experimental bias, donors of different ages were spread randomly across the sequencing lanes. Using the same blood draw, the study looked at two additional independent replicas of 1 million unique cDNA reads for two donors, one aged 18 to 30 and the other aged 80 or older. On the study overall, not on this receptor specifically: Compared with the aged group, more naive CD4+ T cells, fewer expanded clones and increased TCR diversity were shown by the long-lived group, suggesting age selection. Total diversity estimates from one million sequenced T cells were considered lower bounds and underestimates. Conclusive comparison of naive and antigen-experienced compartments was prevented by the profiling of bulk unsorted PBMCs. A strong correlation was found between observed TCR beta diversity and the percentage of naive T cells measured by flow cytometry. Because donor CMV infection status was unknown, age-related changes in expanded clonotypes were potentially confounded. As age increased, observed TCR beta diversity per million T cells dropped in a roughly linear way, and a significant reduction was already evident by age approximately 40.

The chain is assembled from TRBV5-1 and TRBJ2-7, with the D call perhaps TRBD1 or TRBD2, each one matching 5 bases. The receptor was derived from a woman older than 75 in good health. Source material: blood. The CDR3 protein sequence reads: CASSSTGTGVEQYF. The nucleotide sequence is TGCGCCAGCAGCTCGACCGGGACCGGGGTCGAGCAGTACTTC.